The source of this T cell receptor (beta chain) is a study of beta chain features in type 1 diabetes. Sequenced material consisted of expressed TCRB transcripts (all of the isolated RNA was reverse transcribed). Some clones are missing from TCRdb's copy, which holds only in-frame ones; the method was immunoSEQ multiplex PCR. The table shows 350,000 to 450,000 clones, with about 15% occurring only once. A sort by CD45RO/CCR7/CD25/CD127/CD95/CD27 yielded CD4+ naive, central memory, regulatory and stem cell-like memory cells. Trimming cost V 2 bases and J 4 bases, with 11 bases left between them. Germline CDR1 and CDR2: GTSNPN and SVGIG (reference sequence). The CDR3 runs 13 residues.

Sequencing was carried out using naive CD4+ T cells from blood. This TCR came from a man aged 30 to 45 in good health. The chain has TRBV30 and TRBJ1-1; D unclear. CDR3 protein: CAWSYEWGTEAFF. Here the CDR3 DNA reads TGTGCCTGGAGTTACGAGTGGGGCACTGAAGCTTTCTTT. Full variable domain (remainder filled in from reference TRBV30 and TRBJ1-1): SQTIHQWPATLVQPVGSPLSLECTVEGTSNPNLYWYRQAAGRGLQLLFYSVGIGQISSEVPQNLSASRPQDRQFILSSKKLLLSDSGFYLCAWSYEWGTEAFFGQGTRLTVV.